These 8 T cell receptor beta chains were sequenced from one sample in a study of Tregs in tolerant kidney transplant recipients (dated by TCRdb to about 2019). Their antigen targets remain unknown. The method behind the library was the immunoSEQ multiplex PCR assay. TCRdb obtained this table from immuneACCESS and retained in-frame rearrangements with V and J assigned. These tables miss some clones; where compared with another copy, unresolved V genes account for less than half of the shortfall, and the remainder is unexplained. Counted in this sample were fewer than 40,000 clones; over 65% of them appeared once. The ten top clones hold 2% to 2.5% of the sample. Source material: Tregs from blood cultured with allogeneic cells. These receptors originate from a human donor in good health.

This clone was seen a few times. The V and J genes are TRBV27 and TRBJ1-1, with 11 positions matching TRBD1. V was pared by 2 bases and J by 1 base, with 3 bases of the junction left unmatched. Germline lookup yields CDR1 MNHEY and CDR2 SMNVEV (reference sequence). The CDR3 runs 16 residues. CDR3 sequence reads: CASSLGTGGPNTEAFF. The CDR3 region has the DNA TGTGCCAGCAGTTTAGGGACAGGGGGACCGAACACTGAAGCTTTCTTT.

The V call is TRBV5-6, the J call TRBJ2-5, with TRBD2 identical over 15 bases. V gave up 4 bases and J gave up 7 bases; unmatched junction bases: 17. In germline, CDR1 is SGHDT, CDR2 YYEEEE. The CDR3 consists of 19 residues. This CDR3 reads CASSLGQGGLAGGTGTQYF. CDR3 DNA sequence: TGTGCCAGCAGCCTAGGACAGGGAGGACTAGCGGGAGGGACCGGGACCCAGTACTTC.

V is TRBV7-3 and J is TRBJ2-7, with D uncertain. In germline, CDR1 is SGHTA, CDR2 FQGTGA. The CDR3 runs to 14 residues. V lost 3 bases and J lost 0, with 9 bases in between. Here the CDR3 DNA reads TGTGCCAGCAGCTTTGACTCCAGCTCCTACGAGCAGTACTTC. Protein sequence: CASSFDSSSYEQYF.

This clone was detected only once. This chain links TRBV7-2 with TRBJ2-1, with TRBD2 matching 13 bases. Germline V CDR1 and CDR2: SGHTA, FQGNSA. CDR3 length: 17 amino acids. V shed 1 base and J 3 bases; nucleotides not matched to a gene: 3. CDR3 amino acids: CASSLVGTSGDYNEQFF. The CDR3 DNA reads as TGTGCCAGCAGCTTAGTTGGGACTAGCGGGGACTACAATGAGCAGTTCTTC.

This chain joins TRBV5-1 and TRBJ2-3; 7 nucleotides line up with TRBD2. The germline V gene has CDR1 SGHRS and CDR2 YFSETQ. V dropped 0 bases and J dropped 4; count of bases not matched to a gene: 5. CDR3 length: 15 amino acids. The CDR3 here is CASSLGTSWADTQYF. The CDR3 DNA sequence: TGCGCCAGCAGCTTGGGGACTAGTTGGGCAGATACGCAGTATTTT.

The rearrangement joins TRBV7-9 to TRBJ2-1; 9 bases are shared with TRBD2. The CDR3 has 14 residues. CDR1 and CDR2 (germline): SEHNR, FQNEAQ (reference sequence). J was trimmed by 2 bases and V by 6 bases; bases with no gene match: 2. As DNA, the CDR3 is TGTGCCAGCAGAGCTAGCGGGACCTACAATGAGCAGTTCTTC. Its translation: CASRASGTYNEQFF.

CDR3 protein: CASSQENYGYTF. The DNA of the CDR3 is TGCGCCAGCAGCCAAGAGAACTATGGCTACACCTTC. This chain uses TRBV5-1 with TRBJ1-2; D gene ambiguous. The CDR3 covers 12 residues. With 4 bases removed from V and 2 bases from J, the gap between germline ends came to 6 bases. Germline CDR1 and CDR2: SGHRS and YFSETQ.

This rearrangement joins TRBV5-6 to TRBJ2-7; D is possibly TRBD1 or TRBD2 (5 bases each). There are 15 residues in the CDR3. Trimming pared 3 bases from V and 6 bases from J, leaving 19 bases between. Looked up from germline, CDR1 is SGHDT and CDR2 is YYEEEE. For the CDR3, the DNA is TGTGCCAGCAGCTACATACACAGGCCCGAGGGCGAGCAGTACTTC. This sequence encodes CASSYIHRPEGEQYF.